The 24 T cell receptor beta chains listed next were all sequenced from one sample in a study of blood T cell repertoires in COVID-19. Sequencing was performed with immunoSEQ multiplex PCR; in TCRdb, only in-frame clones are kept and a portion is missing. The repertoire holds about 280,000 clones, with over 80% as singletons. The sample taken for sequencing was PBMCs or T cells enriched from blood (not recorded which). The source of these receptors is a woman aged 30 to 39 with acute COVID-19.

V and J are TRBV24-1 and TRBJ2-7; possibly TRBD2 for D (5 bases). This CDR3 comprises 13 residues. V lost 3 bases and J 3 bases, leaving 8 bases between the germline ends. Germline-derived CDR1 and CDR2 are KGHDR and SFDVKD. In nucleotides, the CDR3 is TGTGCCACCAGTGATGACTACCTCTACGAGCAGTACTTC. Translated, it gives CATSDDYLYEQYF.

CDR3 amino acids: CASSQLLSTGKNIQYF. The CDR3 nucleotides are TGCGCCAGCAGCCAACTATTGTCAACCGGGAAAAACATTCAGTACTTC. The chain combines TRBV4-3 with TRBJ2-4; D remains unclear. The germline V gene has CDR1 LGHNA and CDR2 YSLEER. V lost 2 bases, J lost 4 bases, and 15 bases lay in between. The CDR3 sequence is 16 residues long.

The rearrangement joins TRBV15 to TRBJ2-7; 8 positions agree with TRBD1. Germline V CDR1 and CDR2: LNHNV, YYDKDF (reference sequence). V gave up 0 bases and J gave up 0 bases; unmatched junction bases: 7. This CDR3 has 17 residues. CDR3 DNA sequence: TGTGCCACCAGCAGAGATCAAGGAGACAGGGGCTCCTACGAGCAGTACTTC. Protein: CATSRDQGDRGSYEQYF.

V is TRBV29-1 and J is TRBJ2-1, with 9 positions matching TRBD2. V lost 4 bases to trimming and J lost 5 bases; unmatched junction nucleotides: 18. The CDR3 runs 18 residues. The germline V gene encodes CDR1 SQVTM and CDR2 ANQGSEA. The CDR3 sequence is CSVVGADFISGGDNEQFF. CDR3 DNA sequence: TGCAGCGTTGTCGGGGCCGACTTTATTAGCGGGGGCGACAATGAGCAGTTCTTC.

The V gene is TRBV11-1, the J gene TRBJ1-2; D may be TRBD1 (5 bases). The V and J ends lost 5 bases and 3 bases respectively, with 13 bases between them. Germline-derived CDR1 and CDR2 are SGHAT and FQDESV (reference sequence). CDR3 length: 14 amino acids. The CDR3 spells CASSPRRDDYGYTF. The CDR3, as DNA: TGTGCCAGCAGCCCTAGGAGGGACGACTATGGCTACACCTTC.

The V and J genes are TRBV19 and TRBJ2-7; 8 bases map to TRBD1. CDR1 LNHDA and CDR2 SQIVND come from the germline V gene (reference sequence). This CDR3 has 15 amino acids. The trim removed 6 bases at V and 2 bases at J, leaving 9 bases unmatched. CDR3 protein: CASSSTGGSTYEQYF. DNA of the CDR3: TGTGCCAGTAGCTCAACAGGGGGTTCAACCTACGAGCAGTACTTC. The full variable domain, in which reference TRBV19 and TRBJ2-7 provide the parts outside the CDR3, is DGGITQSPKYLFRKEGQNVTLSCEQNLNHDAMYWYRQDPGQGLRLIYYSQIVNDFQKGDIAEGYSVSREKKESFPLTVTSAQKNPTAFYLCASSSTGGSTYEQYFGPGTRLTVT.

This chain uses TRBV5-5 with TRBJ2-7, with D tentatively TRBD2 (6 bases). Germline CDR1 reads SGHKS; CDR2 reads YYEKEE (reference sequence). Trimming took off 7 bases at V and 2 bases at J, with 22 bases between the two ends. The CDR3 has 16 residues. The CDR3 bases are TGTGCCAGCGAACCAACTTCCGGGACTTTTACCTACGAGCAGTACTTC. It encodes CASEPTSGTFTYEQYF.

V and J are TRBV6-5 and TRBJ1-1; D remains ambiguous. CDR3 length: 13 amino acids. Germline CDR1 MNHEY, CDR2 SVGAGI. Trimming left V 8 bases short and J 1 base short, with 11 bases between. CDR3 loop: CASRTTRNTEAFF. The CDR3 bases are TGTGCCAGCCGAACCACAAGGAACACTGAAGCTTTCTTT.

V and J are TRBV2 and TRBJ2-3; D perhaps matches TRBD2 (7 bases). The CDR3 extends over 15 amino acids. Between the trimmed V and J ends, which lost 7 bases and 2 bases, there was a span of 16 bases. Germline V lookup: CDR1 SNHLY, CDR2 FYNNEI. CDR3 in DNA: TGTGCCAGCACCGAGGGGGGGACTCTCACAGATACGCAGTATTTT. Translation gives CASTEGGTLTDTQYF.

The rearrangement joins TRBV28 to TRBJ1-2; 9 bases match TRBD1. In germline, CDR1 is MDHEN, CDR2 SYDVKM. The CDR3 has 16 residues. V trimming: 8 bases; J trimming: 0 bases; junction bases outside the gene matches: 10. This CDR3 reads CASGGDRAYPNYGYTF. DNA of the CDR3: TGTGCCAGCGGGGGGGACAGGGCTTACCCTAACTATGGCTACACCTTC.

The genes are TRBV4-1 and TRBJ2-7, with 12 bases aligning to TRBD2. The length of the CDR3 is 16 residues. Germline loops: CDR1 MGHRA, CDR2 YSYEKL. V was clipped by 1 base and J by 6 bases; unmatched bases: 7. In DNA form, the CDR3 reads TGCGCCAGCAGCCAAGTGTTACTAGCGGGAGGAGGCGAGCAGTACTTC. Residues: CASSQVLLAGGGEQYF.

This chain connects TRBV9 to TRBJ1-2; 7 bases agree with TRBD1. The CDR3 is 14 amino acids. CDR1 and CDR2 (germline): SGDLS, YYNGEE. J lost 10 bases, V lost 0 bases, and 9 bases had no gene match. CDR3 DNA sequence: TGTGCCAGCAGCGTAGCCTGGGACAGCCCTTTCTACACCTTC. Protein product: CASSVAWDSPFYTF. Using reference TRBV9 and TRBJ1-2 for the parts outside the CDR3, the full variable domain is DSGVTQTPKHLITATGQRVTLRCSPRSGDLSVYWYQQSLDQGLQFLIQYYNGEERAKGNILERFSAQQFPDLHSELNLSSLELGDSALYFCASSVAWDSPFYTFGSGTRLTVV.

The CDR3 region has the DNA TGTGCCAGCAGCCTACGAAGCGGGGATCCGAGGCTAGGGATCTACGAGCAGTACTTC. This sequence encodes CASSLRSGDPRLGIYEQYF. This chain connects TRBV3-1 (or the pseudogene TRBV3-2) to TRBJ2-7, with 7 nucleotides matching TRBD2. The CDR3 runs 19 residues. From germline, CDR1 is LGHDT and CDR2 YNNKEL (reference sequence). With V trimmed by 4 bases and J by 3 bases, 21 bases remained unmatched.

The sample holds one count of this clone. The gene calls are TRBV11-2 and TRBJ2-2, with D hard to call. CDR3 length: 14 residues. Germline lookup yields CDR1 SGHAT and CDR2 FQNNGV. V lost 2 bases, J lost 2 bases, and 6 bases lay in between. Written as DNA, the CDR3 is TGTGCCAGCAGCTTAACAGACAACACCGGGGAGCTGTTTTTT. Encoded protein: CASSLTDNTGELFF.

About this clone: The sample carries other DNA sequences with the same CDR3. The rearrangement links TRBV19 to TRBJ2-5; tentative D call: TRBD1 (5 bases). Deletions cut 3 bases from V and 4 bases from J, with 15 bases between. Germline V gene sequence: CDR1 LNHDA, CDR2 SQIVND (reference sequence). CDR3 length equals 15 residues. The CDR3 DNA reads TGTGCCAGTAGTATTGATCAGGGTCCGAGAGAGACCCAGTACTTC. Protein product: CASSIDQGPRETQYF.

The rearrangement uses TRBV15 and TRBJ2-1; 10 bases agree with TRBD2. Germline loops: CDR1 LNHNV, CDR2 YYDKDF (reference sequence). This CDR3 has 14 amino acids. V lost 4 bases, J lost 7 bases, and 4 bases stayed unmatched. In nucleotides, the CDR3 is TGTGCCACCAGCACCAAGACTAGCGGGAATGAGCAGTTCTTC. Protein sequence: CATSTKTSGNEQFF.

This clone appeared a single time. The chain couples TRBV5-1 to TRBJ1-2; the D gene is possibly TRBD1 (5 bases). The V gene's germline CDR1 is SGHRS and CDR2 YFSETQ. With 4 bases removed from V and 2 bases from J, the gap between germline ends came to 18 bases. The CDR3 loop spans 16 amino acids. The CDR3 DNA sequence: TGCGCCAGCAGCGGTCGGTTAACAGGCGAAAACTATGGCTACACCTTC. Protein sequence: CASSGRLTGENYGYTF.

The genes are TRBV12-3 or TRBV12-4 and TRBJ2-2; the D is unclear. This CDR3 is built from 12 residues. Between the trimmed V and J ends, which lost 3 bases and 3 bases, there was a span of 2 bases. CDR3 residues: CASSFDTGELFF. CDR3 coding DNA: TGTGCCAGCAGTTTCGACACCGGGGAGCTGTTTTTT.

V gene TRBV19 combines with J gene TRBJ2-7; perhaps TRBD2 as D (6 bases). Germline V gene lookup returns CDR1 LNHDA and CDR2 SQIVND (reference sequence). The CDR3 extends over 12 amino acids. Trimming removed 2 bases at V and 6 bases at J, with 8 bases between. The CDR3 nucleotides are TGTGCCAGTAGTATATACGGGGGCGAGCAGTACTTC. This gives the protein CASSIYGGEQYF.

The V call is TRBV28, the J call TRBJ2-1, with 8 bases lining up with TRBD2. Trimming removed 6 bases from V and 3 bases from J; junction bases left unmatched: 13. The CDR3 sequence is 17 residues long. CDR1 is MDHEN, CDR2 SYDVKM, per germline. The CDR3 loop is CASRSDSGNPIYNEQFF. In DNA, the CDR3 is TGTGCCAGCAGATCCGATAGCGGGAACCCAATCTACAATGAGCAGTTCTTC.

This chain joins TRBV5-1 and TRBJ2-5; 12 nucleotides match TRBD2. The junction had 10 bases not matched to a gene; V was cut back by 4 bases and J by 3 bases. Germline V lookup: CDR1 SGHRS, CDR2 YFSETQ. The CDR3 spans 17 residues. In DNA, the CDR3 is TGCGCCAGCAGCCCCACTCTAGCGGGAGGGCGAAAAGAGACCCAGTACTTC. Protein sequence: CASSPTLAGGRKETQYF.

The chain couples TRBV5-1 to TRBJ2-1; TRBD1 matches at 9 bases. In germline, CDR1 is SGHRS, CDR2 YFSETQ. After removal of 0 bases from V and 4 bases from J, the junction contained 2 bases not matched to a gene. CDR3 length equals 15 residues. The chain's CDR3 is CASSLGGTGYNEQFF. CDR3 DNA: TGCGCCAGCAGCTTGGGGGGGACAGGGTACAATGAGCAGTTCTTC.

This chain uses TRBV13 with TRBJ2-7; maybe TRBD1 (6 bases). The CDR3 length is 13 residues. In germline, CDR1 is PRHDT, CDR2 FYEKMQ (reference sequence). Trimming took off 2 bases at V and 4 bases at J, with 9 bases between the two ends. The CDR3 loop reads CASSLPGQYEQYF. The CDR3 DNA is TGTGCCAGCAGCTTACCCGGACAGTACGAGCAGTACTTC.

On this clone: The DNA is omitted, as the CDR3 cannot be located on it reliably, and the CDR3 follows TCRdb's listing. The rearrangement links TRBV21-1 to TRBJ2-7; TRBD2 is the table's D call, not checked against the DNA. TRBV21-1 is labeled a pseudogene. Termini included, the CDR3 measures 17 amino acids. This CDR3 reads CASSKVLRRINSYEQYF.